This TCR beta chain stems from a study of T cell responses to AZD1222 COVID-19 vaccine. Study-wide findings and caveats: With dominance at 160-218 and 743-854, vaccine-associated CD4 TCRs spanned spike. Donors in the cohort were predominantly white British and more often female, and clonal diversity was possibly underestimated. Increased Spike-specific TCR breadth and depth were observed after two AZD1222 doses.

The CDR3 runs 15 residues. V lost 4 bases and J lost 6; bases outside the gene matches: 5. Germline loops: CDR1 KGHSH, CDR2 LQKENI. Points on this clone: Its antigen is unidentified.

Sequenced by immunoSEQ multiplex PCR; TCRdb stores in-frame clones only, minus some. The data contain around 100,000 clones, 80% to 95% of them singletons. The chain combines TRBV18 with TRBJ1-5; the match to TRBD1 covers 11 bases. The receptor comes from an adult in good health. Here the sequenced sample was peripheral blood, taken on day 0 of AZD1222 vaccination. The CDR3 is CASSLGQGAIQPQHF. The CDR3 DNA reads TGTGCCAGCTCACTTGGACAGGGGGCGATTCAGCCCCAGCATTTT.